The 15 T cell receptor beta chains in this list originate from one sample, sequenced in a study of T cells in narcolepsy. Measured with immunoSEQ multiplex PCR; TCRdb has only the in-frame clones, and not every one. The sample lists about 24,000 clones, 70% to 90% occurring once. Sequencing used memory (CD45RA-) CD4+ T cells from blood. Every receptor here comes from a human donor in good health.

This chain links TRBV6-5 with TRBJ2-1, with D hard to call. Germline CDR1 reads MNHEY; CDR2 reads SVGAGI. This CDR3 has 14 residues. Trimming cost V 2 bases and J 5 bases, with 10 bases left between them. The chain's CDR3 is CASSYAQTNNEQFF. DNA for the CDR3: TGTGCCAGCAGTTACGCTCAGACAAACAATGAGCAGTTCTTC.

This clone came up a few times. This sequence joins TRBV7-8 and TRBJ2-5; possible D gene TRBD1, 7 bases. Trimming took off 5 bases at V and 5 bases at J, with 24 bases between the two ends. The CDR3 spans 17 residues. Germline CDR1 is SGHVS and CDR2 is FQNEAQ. The CDR3 here is CASSPSTDRARGETQYF. CDR3 in DNA: TGTGCCAGCAGCCCATCAACAGACAGGGCGCGGGGCGAGACCCAGTACTTC.

The rearrangement uses TRBV6-5 and TRBJ1-1; D not certain. Germline CDR1 and CDR2: MNHEY and SVGAGI. The V end lost 4 bases, the J end lost 0 bases, and 9 bases lay between the germline ends. The CDR3 has 14 residues. CDR3 nucleotides: TGTGCCAGCAGTTCCATGACGGTGAACACTGAAGCTTTCTTT. It yields the protein CASSSMTVNTEAFF.

V is TRBV14 and J is TRBJ2-7; 14 bases match TRBD2. Germline CDR1 is SGHDN and CDR2 is FVKESK. The CDR3 totals 15 residues. With 6 bases clipped from V and 7 bases from J, the junction kept 8 bases outside the gene matches. The CDR3 DNA is TGTGCCAGCAGGCGGACTAGCGGGGGGCTGGGGGAGCAGTACTTC. It translates to CASRRTSGGLGEQYF. The complete variable domain, with remaining parts taken from reference TRBV14 and TRBJ2-7, reads EAGVTQFPSHSVIEKGQTVTLRCDPISGHDNLYWYRRVMGKEIKFLLHFVKESKQDESGMPNNRFLAERTGGTYSTLKVQPAELEDSGVYFCASRRTSGGLGEQYFGPGTRLTVT.

The J gene is TRBJ2-3, the V gene TRBV5-6; the match to TRBD2 covers 8 bases. After removal of 0 bases from V and 2 bases from J, the junction contained 5 bases not matched to a gene. The CDR3 runs to 16 residues. Germline loops: CDR1 SGHDT, CDR2 YYEEEE. As DNA, the CDR3 is TGTGCCAGCAGCTTGGCCGGGACTAGTATCACAGATACGCAGTATTTT. Translation: CASSLAGTSITDTQYF. The full variable domain, its missing parts supplied by reference TRBV5-6 and TRBJ2-3, is DAGVTQSPTHLIKTRGQQVTLRCSPKSGHDTVSWYQQALGQGPQFIFQYYEEEERQRGNFPDRFSGHQFPNYSSELNVNALLLGDSALYLCASSLAGTSITDTQYFGPGTRLTVL.

The chain uses TRBV6-6 and TRBJ2-3, with 7 bases identical to TRBD2. This CDR3 is built from 15 residues. V lost 7 bases, J lost 2 bases, and 9 bases stayed unmatched. Germline CDR1 is MNHNY and CDR2 is SVGAGI (reference sequence). The CDR3 nucleotides are TGTGCCAGCACCCCACCGGGACTAAACACAGATACGCAGTATTTT. It is translated as CASTPPGLNTDTQYF.

This clone was detected only a few times. The CDR3 coding sequence is TGTGCCAGCAGCCAACAAACAGCCTCCACCGGGGAGCTGTTTTTT. Translating it yields CASSQQTASTGELFF. V is TRBV7-2 and J is TRBJ2-2, with no clear D. The CDR3 is 15 residues long. Trimming cost V 5 bases and J 4 bases, with 14 bases left between them. CDR1 is SGHTA, CDR2 FQGNSA, per germline.

The rearrangement joins TRBV11-2 to TRBJ2-7; 7 nucleotides line up with TRBD2. The CDR3 covers 13 residues. The ends lost 5 bases at V and 6 bases at J; junction bases unmatched: 7. Germline V gives CDR1 SGHAT, CDR2 FQNNGV. CDR3 DNA sequence: TGTGCCAGCAGCAGGGGAGGGAGAAGCGAGCAGTACTTC. Translation: CASSRGGRSEQYF.

The rearrangement uses TRBV5-1 and TRBJ2-5; TRBD1 aligns across 7 bases. The germline gives CDR1 SGHRS, CDR2 YFSETQ. Unmatched junction bases numbered 4, after V lost 0 bases and J lost 5 bases. The CDR3 is 14 amino acids. This CDR3 reads CASSLGQGVETQYF. CDR3 coding DNA: TGCGCCAGCAGCTTGGGACAGGGAGTCGAGACCCAGTACTTC.

The CDR3 sequence is CASSMGTVQETQYF. The CDR3 nucleotides are TGTGCCAGCAGCATGGGGACAGTTCAAGAGACCCAGTACTTC. This chain uses TRBV5-4 with TRBJ2-5; 7 positions agree with TRBD1. The length of the CDR3 is 14 residues. V gave up 4 bases and J gave up 2 bases; unmatched junction bases: 5. Germline V lookup: CDR1 SGHNT, CDR2 YYREEE (reference sequence). The full variable domain, completed using reference TRBV5-4 and TRBJ2-5, is ETGVTQSPTHLIKTRGQQVTLRCSSQSGHNTVSWYQQALGQGPQFIFQYYREEENGRGNFPPRFSGLQFPNYSSELNVNALELDDSALYLCASSMGTVQETQYFGPGTRLLVL.

V is TRBV30 and J is TRBJ1-5; D might be TRBD1 (6 bases). Germline V CDR1 and CDR2: GTSNPN, SVGIG (reference sequence). V was pared by 2 bases and J by 3 bases, with 14 bases between. The CDR3 totals 15 residues. DNA of the CDR3: TGTGCCTGGAGTTTACAGGGATCCTTCAATCAGCCCCAGCATTTT. This encodes CAWSLQGSFNQPQHF.

The genes are TRBV18 and TRBJ1-1; D perhaps matches TRBD1 (6 bases). There are 13 residues in the CDR3. Trimming removed 4 bases at V and 1 base at J, with 7 bases between. Germline V CDR1 and CDR2: KGHSH, LQKENI. The CDR3 DNA is TGTGCCAGCTCACGGGACAAGAACACTGAAGCTTTCTTT. Translation: CASSRDKNTEAFF.

The rearrangement uses TRBV19 and TRBJ2-4; unclear D gene. The CDR3 contains 14 residues. V lost 5 bases, J lost 0 bases, and 8 bases lay in between. CDR1 is LNHDA and CDR2 is SQIVND in the germline V gene (reference sequence). The CDR3 DNA reads TGTGCCAGTAGTCCCCCGGTAGCCAAAAACATTCAGTACTTC. The encoded protein is CASSPPVAKNIQYF.

The chain has TRBV5-4 and TRBJ2-7; TRBD1 might be the D (5 bases). V lost 0 bases to trimming and J lost 12 bases, with 22 bases between them. There are 15 residues in the CDR3. The germline CDR1 and CDR2 sequences are SGHNT and YYREEE (reference sequence). CDR3 in DNA: TGTGCCAGCAGCTTGGGCTTAGGCGTGGGGCCAGAACGGTACTTC. Amino acids: CASSLGLGVGPERYF. The full variable domain, in which reference TRBV5-4 and TRBJ2-7 provide the parts outside the CDR3, is ETGVTQSPTHLIKTRGQQVTLRCSSQSGHNTVSWYQQALGQGPQFIFQYYREEENGRGNFPPRFSGLQFPNYSSELNVNALELDDSALYLCASSLGLGVGPERYFGPGTRLTVT.

The chain is built from TRBV28 and TRBJ1-2; the D is unclear. Trimming took 1 base from V and 3 from J, leaving 9 bases between them. Germline CDR1 MDHEN, CDR2 SYDVKM. This CDR3 is built from 14 residues. CDR3 coding DNA: TGTGCCAGCAGTTTATCCGGGCCGCACTATGGCTACACCTTC. Protein: CASSLSGPHYGYTF.